Each of the 25 T cell receptor beta chains below was sequenced from the same sample in a study of cytomegalovirus exposure and HLA in healthy donors. This PCR relied on a set of 60 Vbeta primers and 13 Jbeta primers. Clones were read by immunoSEQ multiplex PCR, and TCRdb kept only the in-frame ones, dropping some. Of approximately 150,000 clones in the sample, about 63% were seen once. Sequenced input: PBMCs. All receptors come from a woman aged 40 to 49 in good health and CMV-seropositive.

The V and J genes are TRBV19 and TRBJ2-7; D might be TRBD1 (6 bases). Looked up from germline, CDR1 is LNHDA and CDR2 is SQIVND (reference sequence). The ends were cut back, 6 bases at V and 5 bases at J, with 11 bases in the middle. The CDR3 spans 12 residues. The CDR3 DNA reads as TGTGCCAGTAGCCCGACAGGCCACGAGCAGTACTTC. Protein: CASSPTGHEQYF.

This clone was detected a few times. The genes are TRBV5-1 and TRBJ1-4; a possible D gene is TRBD1 (6 bases). V was cut by 3 bases and J by 8 bases, with 20 bases left in between. CDR3 length: 16 residues. The germline CDR1 and CDR2 sequences are SGHRS and YFSETQ. The CDR3 loop is CASSYFPTGEKEKLFF. The CDR3 region has the DNA TGCGCCAGCAGCTACTTCCCGACAGGCGAGAAAGAAAAACTGTTTTTT. The variable domain in full, completed from reference TRBV5-1 and TRBJ1-4, reads KAGVTQTPRYLIKTRGQQVTLSCSPISGHRSVSWYQQTPGQGLQFLFEYFSETQRNKGNFPGRFSGRQFSNSRSEMNVSTLELGDSALYLCASSYFPTGEKEKLFFGSGTQLSVL.

The rearrangement joins TRBV7-7 to TRBJ2-5; 9 positions agree with TRBD2. The CDR3 length is 14 residues. CDR1 is SSHAT, CDR2 FNYEAQ, per germline (reference sequence). CDR3 amino acids: CASCIAGAQETQYF. The CDR3 DNA is TGTGCTAGCTGTATAGCGGGAGCCCAAGAGACCCAGTACTTC.

The chain joins TRBV5-4 to TRBJ2-2; D is possibly TRBD2 (7 bases). Germline CDR1 is SGHNT and CDR2 is YYREEE (reference sequence). V lost 4 bases and J 3 bases, leaving 19 bases between the germline ends. The CDR3 covers 17 residues. CDR3 in DNA: TGTGCCAGCAGCGCGGGAGCAGGGGCGGATCACACCGGGGAGCTGTTTTTT. Protein product: CASSAGAGADHTGELFF.

The gene calls are TRBV27 and TRBJ1-2; 9 positions agree with TRBD1. The CDR3 totals 17 residues. Per germline, CDR1 MNHEY and CDR2 SMNVEV (reference sequence). The J segment lost 7 bases and the V segment lost 0 bases, leaving 12 bases of the junction unmatched. This chain's CDR3 is CASSLSMSGTGFFGYTF. The CDR3 DNA sequence: TGTGCCAGCAGTTTATCGATGAGCGGGACAGGGTTTTTTGGCTACACCTTC.

The chain joins TRBV11-2 to TRBJ2-7; maybe TRBD2 (5 bases). Germline V gene lookup returns CDR1 SGHAT and CDR2 FQNNGV. The CDR3 has 13 residues. V gave up 0 bases and J gave up 7 bases, with 10 bases separating them. The DNA for the CDR3 is TGTGCCAGCAGCTTAGATCGGGGTTTGGAGCAGTACTTC. Residues: CASSLDRGLEQYF. The variable domain in full, with the rest retrieved from reference TRBV11-2 and TRBJ2-7, is EAGVAQSPRYKIIEKRQSVAFWCNPISGHATLYWYQQILGQGPKLLIQFQNNGVVDDSQLPKDRFSAERLKGVDSTLKIQPAKLEDSAVYLCASSLDRGLEQYFGPGTRLTVT.

V and J are TRBV29-1 and TRBJ2-3; 7 bases match TRBD2. V was pared by 7 bases and J by 2 bases, with 12 bases of the junction left unmatched. Germline-derived CDR1 and CDR2 are SQVTM and ANQGSEA. The CDR3 runs to 15 residues. CDR3 DNA sequence: TGCAGCGGGCAGGCGGGAGCCCGACACACAGATACGCAGTATTTT. Translating it yields CSGQAGARHTDTQYF.

The chain combines TRBV19 with TRBJ2-5, with 8 bases fitting TRBD1. The DNA end is a closer match to TRBJ2-7, so the J assignment may be wrong. The V gene's germline CDR1 is LNHDA and CDR2 SQIVND (reference sequence). There are 16 residues in the CDR3. The chain's CDR3 is CASSIDRDRWSYEQYF. The CDR3 region has the DNA TGTGCCAGTAGTATAGATCGGGACAGGTGGTCCTACGAGCAGTACTTC.

This chain links TRBV29-1 with TRBJ1-1; D remains unclear. There are 14 residues in the CDR3. CDR1 is SQVTM and CDR2 is ANQGSEA in the germline V gene. V was pared by 4 bases and J by 0 bases, with 12 bases between. CDR3 DNA sequence: TGCAGCGTTGGGTCCGGTTTCATGAACACTGAAGCTTTCTTT. Encoded protein: CSVGSGFMNTEAFF.

This chain uses TRBV18 with TRBJ2-3; TRBD2 matches 10 bases. Germline assignment: CDR1 KGHSH and CDR2 LQKENI. The CDR3 loop spans 16 amino acids. With V trimmed by 4 bases and J by 2 bases, 6 bases remained unmatched. CDR3: CASSRRAGGVTDTQYF. In nucleotides, the CDR3 is TGTGCCAGCTCACGAAGAGCGGGAGGGGTCACAGATACGCAGTATTTT.

A word on this clone: Other DNA sequences in this specimen translate into the identical CDR3. V gene TRBV18 combines with J gene TRBJ1-1; the D gene is possibly TRBD1 (5 bases). Germline assignment: CDR1 KGHSH and CDR2 LQKENI. CDR3 length equals 14 residues. V was shortened by 3 bases and J by 3 bases, with 11 bases between the two germline ends. Here the CDR3 reads CASSPGGGDTEAFF. The CDR3 bases are TGTGCCAGCTCACCGGGGGGTGGGGACACTGAAGCTTTCTTT.

The chain joins TRBV7-3 to TRBJ2-3; 9 bases are a match to TRBD2. Trimming at V came to 5 bases and at J to 1 base, leaving 4 bases not matched to a gene. CDR1 SGHTA and CDR2 FQGTGA come from the germline V gene. This CDR3 has 15 amino acids. Written as DNA, the CDR3 is TGTGCCAGCAGCCGAAGACTAGCGGGCACAGATACGCAGTATTTT. Encoded protein: CASSRRLAGTDTQYF.

The genes are TRBV27 and TRBJ2-4; D remains ambiguous. The CDR3 covers 15 residues. Germline CDR1 and CDR2: MNHEY and SMNVEV (reference sequence). V was cut by 5 bases and J by 0 bases, with 11 bases left in between. CDR3 DNA sequence: TGTGCCAGCAGTACTTTTACAGAAGCCAAAAACATTCAGTACTTC. Protein product: CASSTFTEAKNIQYF.

This clone was observed a few times. The chain uses TRBV13 and TRBJ2-2, with TRBD2 as a possible D gene (5 bases). The length of the CDR3 is 14 residues. V lost 4 bases and J lost 2, with 8 bases in between. In germline, CDR1 is PRHDT, CDR2 FYEKMQ (reference sequence). CDR3 in DNA: TGTGCCAGCAGCTACGGGGAAAACACCGGGGAGCTGTTTTTT. This sequence encodes CASSYGENTGELFF.

The chain joins TRBV13 to TRBJ2-7; TRBD1 agrees at 10 bases. V trimming: 6 bases; J trimming: 1 base; junction bases outside the gene matches: 9. The germline gives CDR1 PRHDT, CDR2 FYEKMQ (reference sequence). The CDR3 covers 16 residues. CDR3: CASSNTGDRGSYEQYF. The CDR3 DNA is TGTGCCAGCAGTAACACTGGGGACAGGGGATCCTACGAGCAGTACTTC.

J is TRBJ2-5 and V is TRBV4-1, with TRBD2 matching 7 bases. The better agreement between TRBJ2-7 and the DNA end casts doubt on the J call. The CDR3 is 16 residues long. CDR1 is MGHRA, CDR2 YSYEKL, per germline. The DNA for the CDR3 is TGCGCCAGCAGCCCGGCGGGAGCCTCTAGCTCCTACGAGCAGTACTTC. It codes for CASSPAGASSSYEQYF.

The rearrangement links TRBV4-1 to TRBJ1-3, with TRBD1 identical over 12 bases. Germline-derived CDR1 and CDR2 are MGHRA and YSYEKL. Germline trimming cut 5 bases from V and 0 bases from J; bases unmatched to any gene: 14. The CDR3 covers 20 residues. CDR3 amino acids: CASSFEAGTGGLISGNTIYF. CDR3 DNA sequence: TGCGCCAGCAGCTTCGAAGCCGGGACAGGGGGCCTAATCTCTGGAAACACCATATATTTT.

Only a few counts were recorded for this clone. This sequence joins TRBV15 and TRBJ1-3; D may be TRBD1 (5 bases). CDR3 length equals 15 residues. V was trimmed by 3 bases and J by 2 bases, leaving 11 bases between them. The V gene's germline CDR1 is LNHNV and CDR2 YYDKDF (reference sequence). In DNA, the CDR3 is TGTGCCACCAGCAGCACAGGAGGGCCTGGAAACACCATATATTTT. Translating gives CATSSTGGPGNTIYF.

The chain has TRBV5-1 and TRBJ2-5; possible D gene TRBD2, 5 bases. The CDR3 length is 17 residues. The germline gives CDR1 SGHRS, CDR2 YFSETQ. Trimming removed 4 bases from V and 5 bases from J, with 24 bases in between. This chain's CDR3 is CASSAGDSASMEETQYF. The CDR3 DNA reads TGCGCCAGCAGCGCCGGGGATTCCGCCAGCATGGAGGAGACCCAGTACTTC. The whole variable domain, remainder taken from reference TRBV5-1 and TRBJ2-5, is KAGVTQTPRYLIKTRGQQVTLSCSPISGHRSVSWYQQTPGQGLQFLFEYFSETQRNKGNFPGRFSGRQFSNSRSEMNVSTLELGDSALYLCASSAGDSASMEETQYFGPGTRLLVL.

The CDR3 loop is CASRGTGDQETQYF. The DNA of the CDR3 is TGTGCCAGCAGGGGGACAGGGGACCAAGAGACCCAGTACTTC. The chain joins TRBV6-5 to TRBJ2-5; 10 bases agree with TRBD1. The J segment lost 0 bases and the V segment lost 6 bases, leaving 1 base of the junction unmatched. CDR1 MNHEY and CDR2 SVGAGI come from the germline V gene. The CDR3 spans 14 residues.

The CDR3 sequence: CASSFNQGRDSPLHF. The CDR3 region has the DNA TGCGCCAGCAGCTTCAACCAGGGGAGGGATTCACCCCTCCACTTT. V gene TRBV5-1 combines with J gene TRBJ1-6, with D possibly matching TRBD1 (6 bases). V was shortened by 2 bases and J by 8 bases, with 14 bases between the two germline ends. Per the germline V gene, CDR1 is SGHRS and CDR2 is YFSETQ. The CDR3 totals 15 residues.

V gene TRBV7-9 combines with J gene TRBJ1-5; D is possibly TRBD1 (6 bases). CDR1 is SEHNR, CDR2 FQNEAQ, per germline (reference sequence). The CDR3 totals 15 residues. The germline V and J ends were trimmed by 5 bases and 5 bases, with 16 bases remaining between them. The DNA for the CDR3 is TGTGCCAGCAGCGACGGCGAGGGGGGGTATCAGCCCCAGCATTTT. Amino acid sequence: CASSDGEGGYQPQHF.

V and J are TRBV7-9 and TRBJ2-5, with 7 bases fitting TRBD1. The CDR3 runs to 13 residues. Germline lookup yields CDR1 SEHNR and CDR2 FQNEAQ (reference sequence). The J segment lost 2 bases and the V segment lost 5 bases, leaving 2 bases of the junction unmatched. The DNA for the CDR3 is TGTGCCAGCAGCCTGGGACAGCAAGAGACCCAGTACTTC. The encoded protein is CASSLGQQETQYF. Full variable domain (missing parts from reference TRBV7-9 and TRBJ2-5): DTGVSQNPRHKITKRGQNVTFRCDPISEHNRLYWYRQTLGQGPEFLTYFQNEAQLEKSRLLSDRFSAERPKGSFSTLEIQRTEQGDSAMYLCASSLGQQETQYFGPGTRLLVL.

The chain links TRBV6-5 to TRBJ2-7, with D maybe TRBD1 (5 bases). The CDR3 runs 14 residues. V was shortened by 0 bases and J by 4 bases, with 10 bases between the two germline ends. CDR1 is MNHEY, CDR2 SVGAGI, per germline. The CDR3 DNA follows: TGTGCCAGCAGTTACTCGTACAGGAATTACGAGCAGTACTTC. Translated, it gives CASSYSYRNYEQYF.

The gene calls are TRBV5-4 and TRBJ2-7; TRBD1 aligns across 9 bases. CDR1 and CDR2 (germline): SGHNT, YYREEE (reference sequence). The trim removed 4 bases at V and 3 bases at J, leaving 5 bases unmatched. There are 14 residues in the CDR3. CDR3 in amino acids: CASSSGDRVYEQYF. CDR3 in DNA: TGTGCCAGCAGCAGCGGGGACAGGGTCTACGAGCAGTACTTC.